This is a list of T cell receptor beta chains from one sample in a study of blood T cell repertoires in COVID-19. Sequenced by immunoSEQ multiplex PCR; TCRdb stores in-frame clones only, minus some. Of about 200,000 clones in the sample, more than 65% were seen once. Material: PBMCs or T cells enriched from blood (not recorded which). The receptor source for this set is a man in his forties or fifties who had recovered from COVID-19. CDR3s include the opening cysteine and the closing phenylalanine or tryptophan. Fields, in order: clone size, D gene, J gene, V gene, CDR3 DNA, CDR3 protein. A D gene is named only where the DNA matches it firmly. Clone size appears in some rows only: once, few, many, or a class for an expanded clone.

abundance: .
d_gene: TRBD2
j_gene: TRBJ2-3
v_gene: TRBV5-1
CDR3nt: TGCGCCAGCAGCTCGACTAGCGGGGGCGATACGCAGTATTTT
CDR3aa: CASSSTSGGDTQYF

abundance: .
d_gene: .
j_gene: TRBJ1-1
v_gene: TRBV7-6
CDR3nt: TGTGCCAGCAGCTTAATGTCATCGACAGCGAACACTGAAGCTTTCTTT
CDR3aa: CASSLMSSTANTEAFF

abundance: once
d_gene: .
j_gene: TRBJ1-2
v_gene: TRBV28
CDR3nt: TGTGCCACTCCCCTTCCCGAAGCCCAACCCAGGGGAAGGCTCGGCTACACCTTC
CDR3aa: CATPLPEAQPRGRLGYTF

abundance: .
d_gene: .
j_gene: TRBJ1-6
v_gene: TRBV28
CDR3nt: TGTGCCAGCAGTTTCCCCAGGGCCGCTTCACCCCTCCACTTT
CDR3aa: CASSFPRAASPLHF

abundance: .
d_gene: .
j_gene: TRBJ2-3
v_gene: TRBV28
CDR3nt: TGTGCCAGCAGTTTATTCAGGGTCGGCACAGATACGCAGTATTTT
CDR3aa: CASSLFRVGTDTQYF

abundance: .
d_gene: .
j_gene: TRBJ1-1
v_gene: TRBV3-1/TRBV3-2
CDR3nt: TGTGCCAGCAGCCCATCTCCGACAGGGAACACTGAAGCTTTCTTT
CDR3aa: CASSPSPTGNTEAFF

abundance: .
d_gene: TRBD1
j_gene: TRBJ2-2
v_gene: TRBV19
CDR3nt: TGTGCCAGTAGTATCCGGGGGACAGGGACCGGGGAGCTGTTTTTT
CDR3aa: CASSIRGTGTGELFF

abundance: .
d_gene: .
j_gene: TRBJ2-3
v_gene: TRBV29-1
CDR3nt: TGCAGCGGTACGGGAGACGGTACTAGCACAGATACGCAGTATTTT
CDR3aa: CSGTGDGTSTDTQYF

abundance: .
d_gene: .
j_gene: TRBJ2-1
v_gene: TRBV5-4
CDR3nt: TGTGCCAGCAGCTTGGCCAGGTTTCGCTACAATGAGCAGTTCTTC
CDR3aa: CASSLARFRYNEQFF

abundance: .
d_gene: TRBD1
j_gene: TRBJ2-7
v_gene: TRBV5-8
CDR3nt: TGTGCCAGCAGCTCGAGACAGGGGCGGCACGAGCAGTACTTC
CDR3aa: CASSSRQGRHEQYF

abundance: .
d_gene: .
j_gene: TRBJ1-2
v_gene: TRBV19
CDR3nt: TGTGCCAGTAGACAGGCCCTGGGTAACTATGGCTACACCTTC
CDR3aa: CASRQALGNYGYTF

abundance: .
d_gene: .
j_gene: TRBJ1-5
v_gene: TRBV6-5
CDR3nt: TGTGCCAGCAGTTCAGGGGTGTGGAGCAATCAGCCCCAGCATTTT
CDR3aa: CASSSGVWSNQPQHF

abundance: few
d_gene: .
j_gene: TRBJ1-1
v_gene: TRBV2
CDR3nt: TGTGCCAGTAGACAGGATGTGAACACTGAAGCTTTCTTT
CDR3aa: CASRQDVNTEAFF

abundance: .
d_gene: .
j_gene: TRBJ2-3
v_gene: TRBV14
CDR3nt: TGTGCCAGCAGCCATGGGGCAGGGTATGGTGATACGCAGTATTTT
CDR3aa: CASSHGAGYGDTQYF

abundance: .
d_gene: .
j_gene: TRBJ2-5
v_gene: TRBV6-5
CDR3nt: TGTGCCAGCAATAGTGAGACACAAGAGACCCAGTACTTC
CDR3aa: CASNSETQETQYF

abundance: .
d_gene: .
j_gene: TRBJ1-3
v_gene: TRBV4-1
CDR3nt: TGCGCCAGCAGCCAAGTGGACATGGGGATTCGCTCTGGAAACACCATATATTTT
CDR3aa: CASSQVDMGIRSGNTIYF

abundance: .
d_gene: TRBD1
j_gene: TRBJ1-2
v_gene: TRBV5-4
CDR3nt: TGTGCCAGCAGCCTCCTCCAGGGGGACTATGGCTACACCTTC
CDR3aa: CASSLLQGDYGYTF

abundance: .
d_gene: .
j_gene: TRBJ1-1
v_gene: TRBV24-1
CDR3nt: TGTGCCACCAGTGACCTGGACAGCCCTGAAGCTTTCTTT
CDR3aa: CATSDLDSPEAFF

abundance: .
d_gene: .
j_gene: TRBJ1-2
v_gene: TRBV7-2
CDR3nt: TGTGCCAGCAGCTTAGTGGGAGGTGATGTCTATGGCTACACCTTC
CDR3aa: CASSLVGGDVYGYTF

abundance: .
d_gene: .
j_gene: TRBJ1-6
v_gene: TRBV5-5
CDR3nt: TGTGCCAGCAGCGTGGGTCTGGAGAGCTCCTATAATTCACCCCTCCACTTT
CDR3aa: CASSVGLESSYNSPLHF

abundance: .
d_gene: TRBD1
j_gene: TRBJ1-2
v_gene: TRBV6-6
CDR3nt: TGTGCCAGCAGGTCATCGGGACAGAACGACTATGGCTACACCTTC
CDR3aa: CASRSSGQNDYGYTF

abundance: .
d_gene: .
j_gene: TRBJ1-5
v_gene: TRBV6-6
CDR3nt: TGTGCCAGCAGTACCACAGGGTACAATCAGCCCCAGCATTTT
CDR3aa: CASSTTGYNQPQHF

abundance: .
d_gene: TRBD2
j_gene: TRBJ2-3
v_gene: TRBV2
CDR3nt: TGTGCCAGCAGTCAAACGGGGGGGGGCCTCGATACGCAGTATTTT
CDR3aa: CASSQTGGGLDTQYF

abundance: .
d_gene: .
j_gene: TRBJ2-7
v_gene: TRBV9
CDR3nt: TGTGCCTGTGCCACAGGGTTCTCCTACGAGCAGTACTTC
CDR3aa: CACATGFSYEQYF

abundance: .
d_gene: TRBD1
j_gene: TRBJ1-1
v_gene: TRBV4-1
CDR3nt: TGCGCCAGCAGCCGGGAAGCGGGACAGGGGAACACTGAAGCTTTCTTT
CDR3aa: CASSREAGQGNTEAFF

abundance: .
d_gene: .
j_gene: TRBJ1-1
v_gene: TRBV19
CDR3nt: TGTGCCAGTAGTATCAGCGTTTACACTGAAGCTTTCTTT
CDR3aa: CASSISVYTEAFF

abundance: .
d_gene: .
j_gene: TRBJ2-1
v_gene: TRBV12-5
CDR3nt: TGTGCTAGTGGTTTGATGGGGAGGCACTACAATGAGCAGTTCTTC
CDR3aa: CASGLMGRHYNEQFF

abundance: .
d_gene: .
j_gene: TRBJ1-3
v_gene: TRBV28
CDR3nt: TGTGCCAGCAGTCTCGCGATTTTCTCTGGAAACACCATATATTTT
CDR3aa: CASSLAIFSGNTIYF

abundance: .
d_gene: TRBD1
j_gene: TRBJ2-5
v_gene: TRBV6-5
CDR3nt: TGTGCCAGCAGGCCTGGACAGGGGTCAGAGACCCAGTACTTC
CDR3aa: CASRPGQGSETQYF

abundance: .
d_gene: .
j_gene: TRBJ1-3
v_gene: TRBV6-1
CDR3nt: TGTGCCAGCAGTAAACACCAAAACTCTGGAAACACCATATATTTT
CDR3aa: CASSKHQNSGNTIYF

abundance: .
d_gene: .
j_gene: TRBJ1-6
v_gene: TRBV2
CDR3nt: TGTGCCAGCGGTAGGGGTTCACCCCTCCACTTT
CDR3aa: CASGRGSPLHF

abundance: .
d_gene: TRBD1
j_gene: TRBJ1-2
v_gene: TRBV15
CDR3nt: TGTGCCACCAGCAGAGATGGGACGACAGGGAACTATGGCTACACCTTC
CDR3aa: CATSRDGTTGNYGYTF

abundance: .
d_gene: TRBD2
j_gene: TRBJ2-2
v_gene: TRBV30
CDR3nt: TGTGCCTGGAGTGATGCGGGGGGGGACACCGGGGAGCTGTTTTTT
CDR3aa: CAWSDAGGDTGELFF

abundance: .
d_gene: .
j_gene: TRBJ1-2
v_gene: TRBV19
CDR3nt: TGTGCCAGTAGTATATCCACAGGACCCTATGGCTACACCTTC
CDR3aa: CASSISTGPYGYTF

abundance: .
d_gene: TRBD2
j_gene: TRBJ2-3
v_gene: TRBV7-2
CDR3nt: TGTGCCAGCAGCTTAGCGGCGGCGGGGGGGCAAGATACGCAGTATTTT
CDR3aa: CASSLAAAGGQDTQYF

abundance: .
d_gene: TRBD1
j_gene: TRBJ1-4
v_gene: TRBV28
CDR3nt: TGTGCCAGCAGTCTAGAGACAGGGCTGGGCGAAAAACTGTTTTTT
CDR3aa: CASSLETGLGEKLFF

abundance: .
d_gene: TRBD1
j_gene: TRBJ2-7
v_gene: TRBV5-1
CDR3nt: TGCGCCAGCAGCTTTGCCGGGACAGGGTTTCTCGAGCAGTACTTC
CDR3aa: CASSFAGTGFLEQYF

abundance: .
d_gene: TRBD1
j_gene: TRBJ1-2
v_gene: TRBV7-9
CDR3nt: TGTGCCAGCAGCTTAGCTTCAGGGGGTGGCTACACCTTC
CDR3aa: CASSLASGGGYTF

abundance: .
d_gene: TRBD1
j_gene: TRBJ2-7
v_gene: TRBV18
CDR3nt: TGTGCCAGCTCACCAGCCGGGACAGGGTTGTCCTACGAGCAGTACTTC
CDR3aa: CASSPAGTGLSYEQYF

abundance: .
d_gene: .
j_gene: TRBJ2-7
v_gene: TRBV7-6
CDR3nt: TGTGCCAGCAGCTCCCGACCTCGGACAGAGCCCTACGAGCAGTACTTC
CDR3aa: CASSSRPRTEPYEQYF

abundance: few
d_gene: TRBD1
j_gene: TRBJ1-2
v_gene: TRBV10-2
CDR3nt: TGCGCCAGCAGACAGGGGGCTAATGGCTACACCTTC
CDR3aa: CASRQGANGYTF

abundance: .
d_gene: .
j_gene: TRBJ1-1
v_gene: TRBV30
CDR3nt: TGTGCCTGGAGTGACCCGCGGGGTGGGCTGACTGAAGCTTTCTTT
CDR3aa: CAWSDPRGGLTEAFF

abundance: .
d_gene: TRBD1
j_gene: TRBJ1-3
v_gene: TRBV9
CDR3nt: TGTGCCAGCAGCGACCGACAGGGGGTTTCTGGAAACACCATATATTTT
CDR3aa: CASSDRQGVSGNTIYF

abundance: .
d_gene: .
j_gene: TRBJ1-5
v_gene: TRBV28
CDR3nt: TGTGCCAGCACGGAAAGGAGGCAGCCCCAGCATTTT
CDR3aa: CASTERRQPQHF

abundance: once
d_gene: .
j_gene: TRBJ1-2
v_gene: TRBV5-6
CDR3nt: TGTGCCAGCAGCCCCGACAGGCCTAGAGGGTATGGCTACACCTTC
CDR3aa: CASSPDRPRGYGYTF

abundance: .
d_gene: TRBD1
j_gene: TRBJ1-2
v_gene: TRBV2
CDR3nt: TGTGCCAGCAGTCCGGACAGGGGGGCCTCTAGCATCTATGGCTACACCTTC
CDR3aa: CASSPDRGASSIYGYTF

abundance: .
d_gene: .
j_gene: TRBJ2-7
v_gene: TRBV30
CDR3nt: TGTGCCTGGAGCGCCCCGGGGAGGAACTACGAGCAGTACTTC
CDR3aa: CAWSAPGRNYEQYF

abundance: few
d_gene: TRBD1
j_gene: TRBJ1-2
v_gene: TRBV7-2
CDR3nt: TGTGCCAGCAGCTTAGGATCGGGACAGGGTCGACTCCTGGGCTATGGCTACACCTTC
CDR3aa: CASSLGSGQGRLLGYGYTF

abundance: .
d_gene: TRBD2
j_gene: TRBJ2-3
v_gene: TRBV24-1
CDR3nt: TGTGCCACCTCGACTAGCGGGACTACAGATACGCAGTATTTT
CDR3aa: CATSTSGTTDTQYF

abundance: .
d_gene: .
j_gene: TRBJ1-4
v_gene: TRBV7-8
CDR3nt: TGTGCCAGCAGCTCCCTCTCTAATGAAAAACTGTTTTTT
CDR3aa: CASSSLSNEKLFF